The clone carrying this TCR beta chain has at least ten counts. The target antigen is unknown. A junction boundary mismatches the germline segment, possibly from a read error. Libraries were made from TCR beta cDNA, and they carried unique molecular identifiers. TCRdb ran MiXCR on the PCR reads and lists one entry per CDR3 protein. The data hold about 460,000 distinct CDR3 sequences, with approximately 45% observed a single time. The data originate from a study of post-analysis software for immune sequencing data. Study-wide results and caveats: With TRBV5-6, TRBV5-1 and TRBV20-1 included, 4 or 5 TRBV segments were more frequent in patients than in controls.

This CDR3 is built from 14 residues. Material: blood. The source is a girl aged 10 to 17 with multiple sclerosis. The rearrangement joins TRBV12-3 or TRBV12-4 to TRBJ2-1; TRBD2 agrees at 7 bases. CDR3 sequence: CASSLGLSYNEQFF. The CDR3 DNA follows: TGCGCCAGCAGCTTGGGACTATCCTACAATGAGCAGTTCTTC.